This T cell receptor beta chain was identified during a study of OX40 agonist ivuxolimab in advanced cancers. Study summary: A male proportion of 82.7% was recorded, with mean age roughly 60 years and range about 20 to 79.

CDR1 and CDR2 from the germline V gene are SGHTA and FQGNSA. The CDR3 runs to 13 residues. Trimming stripped 6 bases from V and 5 bases from J, with 14 bases between. Some clones are missing from TCRdb's copy, which holds only in-frame ones; the method was immunoSEQ multiplex PCR. Of fewer than 50,000 clones in the sample, more than 80% were seen once. This clone appeared a few times. Its antigen is not identified. Study-level points and caveats: Patients who responded partially at 0.1-3.0 mg/kg showed clonal expansion ranking among the lowest. The authors did not determine the antigen specificity of the expanded peripheral T cells. Clonal expansion by week 6 occurred in CD4+ and CD8+ blood T cells (at 0.1 to 3.0 mg/kg).

Source: CD4+ or CD8+ T cells sorted from blood, taken in a trial of the OX40 agonist ivuxolimab. V gene TRBV7-2 combines with J gene TRBJ2-7, with TRBD2 as a possible D gene (7 bases). The sequence derives from an adult with an advanced solid tumor such as melanoma, head and neck, liver or kidney cancer. CDR3 in amino acids: CASRPGGLDEQYF. Here the CDR3 DNA reads TGTGCCAGCAGACCCGGGGGGCTCGACGAGCAGTACTTC.